Listed here is a single T cell receptor (beta chain). What it recognizes is unknown. The entry originates in a study of cytomegalovirus exposure and HLA in healthy donors. This CDR3 is 13 amino acids long. CDR1 MNHEY and CDR2 SVGAGI come from the germline V gene. The V and J ends lost 2 bases and 4 bases respectively, with 6 bases between them. The study, taken as a whole, reports: There were 150 to 200 TCR beta chains listed as cytomegalovirus-associated. It was reportedly the case that the classifier diagnosed cytomegalovirus status with high specificity and sensitivity. The authors judged a highly shared variant cluster likely a sequencing artifact. While the bulk of TCR sequences proved rare, some public TCRs turned up in many donors.

It was with 60 Vbeta and 13 Jbeta primers that the PCR ran. Assay: immunoSEQ multiplex PCR; the TCRdb copy retains only in-frame clones and omits some. The sample contains around 150,000 clones, about 65% of which appear only once. The sample comprised PBMCs. The TCR originated in a man in his forties in good health and CMV-seropositive. The chain combines TRBV6-5 with TRBJ1-5; no reliable D call. The CDR3 coding sequence is TGTGCCAGCAGTTACGAGGGTAATCAGCCCCAGCATTTT. Translation: CASSYEGNQPQHF.